This TCR beta chain was sequenced in a study of shared T cell receptors in the human thymus. Profiled with immunoSEQ multiplex PCR; TCRdb holds only in-frame clones, not every one. This sample has hundreds of thousands of clones, with approximately 95% found just once. There are 14 residues in the CDR3. V lost 4 bases to trimming and J lost 1 base, with 13 bases between them. Looked up from germline, CDR1 is SQVTM and CDR2 is ANQGSEA. The sequenced sample was thymocytes. The rearrangement joins TRBV29-1 to TRBJ2-5; D gene uncertain. The receptor comes from a human donor. In DNA form, the CDR3 reads TGCAGCGTTGCCGAGGCCAACTCCCAAGAGACCCAGTACTTC. Translated: CSVAEANSQETQYF. The variable domain in full, with the rest retrieved from reference TRBV29-1 and TRBJ2-5, is SAVISQKPSRDICQRGTSLTIQCQVDSQVTMMFWYRQQPGQSLTLIATANQGSEATYESGFVIDKFPISRPNLTFSTLTVSNMSPEDSSIYLCSVAEANSQETQYFGPGTRLLVL.